This record concerns one T cell receptor beta chain sequence. This record belongs to a study of CD8+ T cells in alopecia areata. This CDR3 is 14 amino acids long. In germline, CDR1 is SGHRS, CDR2 YFSETQ. V gave up 1 base and J gave up 0 bases, with 4 bases separating them. Extracted RNA was reverse transcribed, and the resulting cDNA served as sequencing template. Using immunoSEQ multiplex PCR, the repertoire was profiled, and TCRdb retains in-frame clones only, with some absent. Counted here are around 50,000 clones, 96% occurring once; the ten biggest clones make up under 30%. This clonotype originated in a human donor with alopecia areata. The rearrangement joins TRBV5-1 to TRBJ2-2, with no clear D. Sequencing was performed on CD8+ T cells sorted from blood, taken at week 0. Written as DNA, the CDR3 is TGCGCCAGCAGCTTGTACGCGAACACCGGGGAGCTGTTTTTT. As protein: CASSLYANTGELFF.